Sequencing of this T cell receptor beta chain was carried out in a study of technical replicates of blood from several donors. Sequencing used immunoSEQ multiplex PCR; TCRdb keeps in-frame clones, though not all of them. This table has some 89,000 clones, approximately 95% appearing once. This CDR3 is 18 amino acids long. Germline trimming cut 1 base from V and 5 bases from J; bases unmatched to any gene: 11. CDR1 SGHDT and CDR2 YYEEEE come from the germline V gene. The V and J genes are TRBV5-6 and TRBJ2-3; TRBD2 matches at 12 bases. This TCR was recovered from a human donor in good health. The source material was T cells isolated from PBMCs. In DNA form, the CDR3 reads TGTGCCAGCAGCTTGCGGGGTCTAGCGGGAGGGTATGGAGATACGCAGTATTTT. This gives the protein CASSLRGLAGGYGDTQYF.